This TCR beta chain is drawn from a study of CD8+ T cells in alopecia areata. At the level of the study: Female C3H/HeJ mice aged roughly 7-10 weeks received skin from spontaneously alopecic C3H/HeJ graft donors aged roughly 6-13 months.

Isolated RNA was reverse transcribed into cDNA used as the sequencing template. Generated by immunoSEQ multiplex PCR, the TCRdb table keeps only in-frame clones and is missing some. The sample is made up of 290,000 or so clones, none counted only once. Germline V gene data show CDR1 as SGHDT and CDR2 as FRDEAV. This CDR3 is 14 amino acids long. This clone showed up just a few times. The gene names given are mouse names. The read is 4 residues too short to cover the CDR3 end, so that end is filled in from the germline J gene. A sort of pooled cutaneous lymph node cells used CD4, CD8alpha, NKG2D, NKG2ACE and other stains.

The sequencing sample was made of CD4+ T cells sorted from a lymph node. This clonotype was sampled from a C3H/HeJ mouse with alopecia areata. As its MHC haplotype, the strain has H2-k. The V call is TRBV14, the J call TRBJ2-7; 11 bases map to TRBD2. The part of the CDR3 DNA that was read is TGTGCCAGCAGATCGGGACTGGGGGAGTAT. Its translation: CASRSGLGEY. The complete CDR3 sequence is CASRSGLGEYEQYF.